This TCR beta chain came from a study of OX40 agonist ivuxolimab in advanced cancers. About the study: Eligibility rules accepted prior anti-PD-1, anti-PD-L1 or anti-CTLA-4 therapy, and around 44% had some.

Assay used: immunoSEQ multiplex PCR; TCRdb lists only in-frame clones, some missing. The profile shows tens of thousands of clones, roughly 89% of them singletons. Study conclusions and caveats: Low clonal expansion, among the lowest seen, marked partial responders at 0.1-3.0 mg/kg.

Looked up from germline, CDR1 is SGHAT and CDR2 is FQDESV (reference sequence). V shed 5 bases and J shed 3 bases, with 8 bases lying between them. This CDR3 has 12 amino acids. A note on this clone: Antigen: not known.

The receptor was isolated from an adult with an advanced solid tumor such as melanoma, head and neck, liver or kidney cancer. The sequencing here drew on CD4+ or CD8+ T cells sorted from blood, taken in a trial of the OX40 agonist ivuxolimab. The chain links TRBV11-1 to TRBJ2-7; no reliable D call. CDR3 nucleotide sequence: TGTGCCAGCAGCCCGAACCACTACGAGCAGTACTTC. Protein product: CASSPNHYEQYF.